The source of this T cell receptor (beta chain) is a study of shared clonotypes between healthy human individuals. Sequenced by immunoSEQ multiplex PCR; TCRdb stores in-frame clones only, minus some. The sample shows fewer than 2.5 million clones, roughly 93% of them seen only once. The V and J ends lost 4 bases and 15 bases respectively, with 20 bases between them. CDR3 length: 13 residues. Per the germline V gene, CDR1 is SGDLS and CDR2 is YYNGEE. J is TRBJ2-4 and V is TRBV9; tentative D call: TRBD2 (7 bases). The TCR was taken from a man aged 18 to 30 in good health. Some clones in this sample may be carry-over from other donors' samples. The sequencing sample was made of naive CD4+ T cells from PBMCs. Sample subset: CD45RA+ positively selected. CDR3 sequence reads: CASSSAGGQRLYF. The CDR3 DNA reads TGTGCCAGCAGCTCCGCCGGGGGGCAACGTCTGTACTTC.